The 6 T cell receptor beta chains below come from one sample, sequenced in a study of CD8 T cells in ankylosing spondylitis (dated by TCRdb to the late 2010s). What the work shows at the level of the full study, not this receptor alone: A TCR beta motif of several highly homologous amino acid variants appeared characteristic of blood from ankylosing spondylitis patients.

Library preparation was by 5' RACE. The data were produced on an Illumina HiSeq 2500. TCRdb reprocessed the public reads (quality trimming at Q25 with fastp, clone calling with MiXCR) and kept in-frame beta chains. CDR3 protein duplicates are merged, each entry listing the most common genes and DNA. The table for this sample lists about 750,000 distinct CDR3 sequences; 15% to 20% of them were counted only once. Clones ranked in the top ten supply 15% to 20% of the sample. Antigens for these TCRs are unknown. The specimen sequenced was blood, either unsorted or a sorted T cell fraction (not recorded which). The receptors were sampled from a male donor with ankylosing spondylitis.

This chain connects TRBV7-9 to TRBJ2-4; 9 bases match TRBD1. Germline V gene sequence: CDR1 SEHNR, CDR2 FQNEAQ (reference sequence). The junction had 5 bases not matched to a gene; V was cut back by 6 bases and J by 8 bases. This CDR3 has 13 residues. The CDR3 region is CASRRTGEDIQYF. As DNA, the CDR3 is TGTGCCAGCAGACGGACAGGGGAGGACATTCAGTACTTC.

This clonotype showed up just a few times. The rearrangement uses TRBV7-2 and TRBJ2-3; 9 bases align to TRBD2. The ends lost 1 base at V and 4 bases at J; junction bases unmatched: 3. CDR1 and CDR2 from the germline V gene are SGHTA and FQGNSA. The CDR3 totals 15 residues. For the CDR3, the DNA is TGTGCCAGCAGCTTAGAGGGCGGGAGGGCAGATACGCAGTATTTT. Translation: CASSLEGGRADTQYF.

This clonotype was seen only a few times. The chain recombines TRBV20-1 with TRBJ1-5; D remains unclear. The CDR3 runs 11 residues. The V end lost 4 bases, the J end lost 0 bases, and 1 base lay between the germline ends. The V gene's germline CDR1 is DFQATT and CDR2 SNEGSKA (reference sequence). The CDR3 DNA is TGCAGTGCTATTAGCAATCAGCCCCAGCATTTT. Its protein product is CSAISNQPQHF.

In this sample, this clonotype turned up a few times. The chain combines TRBV19 with TRBJ2-7, with no clear D. Germline V lookup: CDR1 LNHDA, CDR2 SQIVND (reference sequence). The germline V and J ends were trimmed by 3 bases and 0 bases, with 9 bases remaining between them. The CDR3 runs 14 residues. The CDR3 sequence is CASSIVQNSYEQYF. CDR3 in DNA: TGTGCCAGTAGTATCGTTCAGAACTCCTACGAGCAGTACTTC.

The genes are TRBV20-1 and TRBJ1-1, with unresolved D. CDR1 is DFQATT and CDR2 is SNEGSKA in the germline V gene (reference sequence). CDR3 length equals 11 residues. V was clipped by 4 bases and J by 7 bases, with 10 bases between them. In DNA, the CDR3 is TGCAGTGCTAAAAGTTACGGTGAAGCTTTCTTT. This sequence encodes CSAKSYGEAFF.

This clonotype showed up just a few times. The chain joins TRBV4-1 to TRBJ2-5; no clear D gene. CDR3 size: 14 residues. Trimming took off 2 bases at V and 5 bases at J, with 12 bases between the two ends. Germline values: CDR1 MGHRA, CDR2 YSYEKL. For the CDR3, the DNA is TGCGCCAGCAGCCAACCCGACCTCCGGGAGACCCAGTACTTC. Amino acid sequence: CASSQPDLRETQYF.